Listed below are T cell receptor beta chains from one sample, sequenced in a study of T cell responses to AZD1222 COVID-19 vaccine. This table comes from immunoSEQ multiplex PCR, and its TCRdb copy is limited to in-frame clones, with some not included. The top ten hold approximately 8% of the sample, which has approximately 180,000 clones, 88% seen once. The specimen was peripheral blood, collected on day 0 of AZD1222 vaccination. Receptor source: an adult in good health. CDR3s leave out the opening cysteine and the closing phenylalanine or tryptophan.

>TRBV6-5
ASLSRRSELF
>TRBV5-1
ASSLVAPYEQY
>TRBV7-5
ARSGPGTTNEKLF
>TRBV7-8
ASSPRRGRETQY
>TRBV12-3/TRBV12-4
ASSERLEGYT
>TRBV7-9
ASSPGGHNEQF
>TRBV10-2
ASTVTGATYEQY
>TRBV5-1
ASSPGTFSSYEQY
>TRBV10-2
ASSESRASGGTDMF
>TRBV29-1
SVEDQWGAREKLF
>TRBV14
ASSPPRGVSGGYT
>TRBV5-1
ASSLKQETQY
>TRBV7-7
ASTPSGSQETQY
>TRBV6-1
ASSEAGGGKETQY
>TRBV20-1
SASLLAGRGREQF
>TRBV14
ASSPSQRQETQY
>TRBV10-2
ASSDPSEREGAEAF
>TRBV3-1/TRBV3-2
ASSRLAGRETQY
>TRBV7-9
ASSDRAANTGELF
>TRBV5-4
ASSQDYNEQF
>TRBV7-9
ASSLARQGSYEQY
>TRBV7-8
ASSSIGGGSYEQY
>TRBV14
ASSPLNKRGNSPLH
>TRBV5-4
ASSHPGQRVTDTQY
>TRBV6-4
ASSLGGRAYEQY
>TRBV28
ASSLSQGAYEQY
>TRBV2
ASSPGTGFGGYT
>TRBV7-2
ASSSDRGRSPLH
>TRBV9
ASSVVRATEAF
>TRBV5-1
ASSLGAGAHEAF
>TRBV19
ASSRTTYTDTQY
>TRBV27
ASSLGPAREKLF
>TRBV28
AGRYRGRIGYT
>TRBV18
ASSPVMQGSGSGNTIY
>TRBV19
ASSKFGARGYEQY
>TRBV5-1
ASSPVGPNSDTQY
>TRBV5-6
ASSPSTGYYGYT
>TRBV13
ASSLGAGSGNTIY
>TRBV19
ASKVDRAANSPLH
>TRBV6-5
ASSVRTVGNQPQH
>TRBV6-2/TRBV6-3
ASSKWGSDTEAF
>TRBV28
ASYPRTGWGEQY
>TRBV28
ASSPGSRNTIY
>TRBV3-1/TRBV3-2
ASSQVGQGAGDTQY
>TRBV4-3
ASSQVIGGRQF
>TRBV3-1/TRBV3-2
ASSPRPIREAF
>TRBV2
ASSELRLREVNTEAF